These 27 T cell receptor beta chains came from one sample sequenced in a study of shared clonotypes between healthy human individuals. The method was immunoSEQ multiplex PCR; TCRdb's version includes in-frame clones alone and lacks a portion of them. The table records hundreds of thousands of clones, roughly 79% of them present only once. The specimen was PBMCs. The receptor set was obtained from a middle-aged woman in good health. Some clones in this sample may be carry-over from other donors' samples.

CDR3 coding DNA: TGTGCCTGGAGCGCAACCGGGACAGGAATTAATGAAAAACTGTTTTTT. Its translation: CAWSATGTGINEKLFF. The V call is TRBV30, the J call TRBJ1-4, with 8 bases lining up with TRBD1. V lost 3 bases and J lost 4; bases outside the gene matches: 10. Germline V gene data show CDR1 as GTSNPN and CDR2 as SVGIG (reference sequence). The CDR3 extends over 16 amino acids.

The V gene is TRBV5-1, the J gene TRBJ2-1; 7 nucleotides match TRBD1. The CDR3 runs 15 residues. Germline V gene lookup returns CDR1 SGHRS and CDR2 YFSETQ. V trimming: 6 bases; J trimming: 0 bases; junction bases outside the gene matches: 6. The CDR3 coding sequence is TGCGCCAGCAACCCGACAGGGAGCTCCTACAATGAGCAGTTCTTC. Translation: CASNPTGSSYNEQFF.

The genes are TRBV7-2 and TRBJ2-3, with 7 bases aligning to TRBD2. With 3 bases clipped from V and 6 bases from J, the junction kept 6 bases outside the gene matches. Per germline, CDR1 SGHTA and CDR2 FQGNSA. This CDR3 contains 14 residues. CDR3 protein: CASSFTTSADTQYF. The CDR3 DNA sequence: TGTGCCAGCAGCTTCACAACTAGCGCGGATACGCAGTATTTT.

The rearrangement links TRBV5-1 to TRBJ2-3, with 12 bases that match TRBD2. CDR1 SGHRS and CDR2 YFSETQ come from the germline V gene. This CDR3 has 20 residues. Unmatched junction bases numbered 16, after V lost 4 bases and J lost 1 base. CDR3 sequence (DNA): TGCGCCAGCAGCCCCTACAGGGGACTAGCGGGTCCCCCTCGCACAGATACGCAGTATTTT. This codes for CASSPYRGLAGPPRTDTQYF.

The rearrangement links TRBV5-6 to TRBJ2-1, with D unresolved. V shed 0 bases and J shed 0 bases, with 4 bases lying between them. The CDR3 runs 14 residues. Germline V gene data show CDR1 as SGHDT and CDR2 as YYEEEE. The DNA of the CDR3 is TGTGCCAGCAGCTTGGGTGGCTCCTACAATGAGCAGTTCTTC. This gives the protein CASSLGGSYNEQFF.

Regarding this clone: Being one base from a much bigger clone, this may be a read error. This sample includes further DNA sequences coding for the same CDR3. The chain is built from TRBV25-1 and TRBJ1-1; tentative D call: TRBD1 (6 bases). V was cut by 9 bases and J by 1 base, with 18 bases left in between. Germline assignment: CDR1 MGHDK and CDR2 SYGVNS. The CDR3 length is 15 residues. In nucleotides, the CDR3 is TGTGCCAGTGTACCTGGGGGCGCGGGGAACACTGAAGCTTTCTTT. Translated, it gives CASVPGGAGNTEAFF.

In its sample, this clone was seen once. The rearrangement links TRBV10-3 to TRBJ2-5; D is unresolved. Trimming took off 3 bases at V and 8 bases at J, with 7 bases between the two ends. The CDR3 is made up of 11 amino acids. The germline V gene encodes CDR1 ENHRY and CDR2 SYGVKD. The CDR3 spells CAISEGSTQYF. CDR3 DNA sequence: TGTGCCATCAGTGAAGGGTCCACCCAGTACTTC.

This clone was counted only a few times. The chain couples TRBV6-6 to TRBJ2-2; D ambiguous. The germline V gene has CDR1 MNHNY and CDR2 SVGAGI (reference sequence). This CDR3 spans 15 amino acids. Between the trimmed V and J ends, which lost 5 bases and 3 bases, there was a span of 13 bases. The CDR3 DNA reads TGTGCCAGCAGTGTGACCAGCCCGGACACCGGGGAGCTGTTTTTT. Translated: CASSVTSPDTGELFF.

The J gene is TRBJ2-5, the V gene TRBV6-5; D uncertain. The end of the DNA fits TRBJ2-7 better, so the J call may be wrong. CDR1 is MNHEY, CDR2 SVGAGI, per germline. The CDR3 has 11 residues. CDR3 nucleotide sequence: TGTGCCAGCAGTTACCGGGACGAGCAGTACTTC. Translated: CASSYRDEQYF.

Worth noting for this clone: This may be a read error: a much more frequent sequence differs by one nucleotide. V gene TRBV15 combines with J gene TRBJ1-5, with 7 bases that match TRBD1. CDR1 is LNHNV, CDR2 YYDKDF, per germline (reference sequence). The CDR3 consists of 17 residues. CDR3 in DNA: TGTGCCACCAGCAGAGTCGTAGGGACAGCGACCAAACAGCTCCAGCATTTT. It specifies CATSRVVGTATKQLQHF. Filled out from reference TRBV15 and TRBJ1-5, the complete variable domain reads DAMVIQNPRYQVTQFGKPVTLSCSQTLNHNVMYWYQQKSSQAPKLLFHYYDKDFNNEADTPDNFQSRRPNTSFCFLDIRSPGLGDTAMYLCATSRVVGTATKQLQHFGDGTRLSIL.

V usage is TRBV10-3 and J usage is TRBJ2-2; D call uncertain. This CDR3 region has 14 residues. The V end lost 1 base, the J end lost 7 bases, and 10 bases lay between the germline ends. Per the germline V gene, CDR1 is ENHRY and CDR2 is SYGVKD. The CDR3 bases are TGTGCCATCAGTGAGTTACACTTAGGCGGGGAGCTGTTTTTT. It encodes CAISELHLGGELFF.

The CDR3 loop is CASSLYQGRSWYF. The DNA of the CDR3 is TGTGCCAGCAGTTTATACCAGGGGAGGTCTTGGTACTTC. This chain connects TRBV28 to TRBJ2-4; perhaps D is TRBD1 or TRBD2 (6 bases each). The CDR3 spans 13 residues. V lost 1 base to trimming and J lost 15 bases, with 16 bases between them. Germline CDR1 is MDHEN and CDR2 is SYDVKM. Using reference TRBV28 and TRBJ2-4 for the parts outside the CDR3, the full variable domain is DVKVTQSSRYLVKRTGEKVFLECVQDMDHENMFWYRQDPGLGLRLIYFSYDVKMKEKGDIPEGYSVSREKKERFSLILESASTNQTSMYLCASSLYQGRSWYFGAGTRLSVL.

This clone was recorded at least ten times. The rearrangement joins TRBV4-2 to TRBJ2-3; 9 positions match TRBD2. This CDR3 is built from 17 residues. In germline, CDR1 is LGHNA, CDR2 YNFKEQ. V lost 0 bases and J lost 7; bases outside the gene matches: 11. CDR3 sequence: CASSQEVVSGSWYTQYF. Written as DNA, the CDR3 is TGTGCCAGCAGCCAAGAAGTGGTTAGCGGGAGTTGGTATACGCAGTATTTT.

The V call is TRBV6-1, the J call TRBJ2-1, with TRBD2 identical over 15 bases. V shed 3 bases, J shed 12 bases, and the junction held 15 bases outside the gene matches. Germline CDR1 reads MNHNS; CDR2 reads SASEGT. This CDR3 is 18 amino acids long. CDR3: CASSDAVSGTSGRSRQFF. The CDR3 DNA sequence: TGTGCCAGCAGTGATGCAGTATCCGGGACTAGCGGGAGGTCTAGGCAGTTCTTC.

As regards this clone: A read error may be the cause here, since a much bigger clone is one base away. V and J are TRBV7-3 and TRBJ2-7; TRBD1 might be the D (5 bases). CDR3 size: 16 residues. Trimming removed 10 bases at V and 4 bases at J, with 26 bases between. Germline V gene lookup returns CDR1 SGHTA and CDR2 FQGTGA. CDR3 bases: TGTGCCAACAGTTCATTCGGCAGGGTACTACCGTACGAGCAGTACTTC. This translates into CANSSFGRVLPYEQYF.

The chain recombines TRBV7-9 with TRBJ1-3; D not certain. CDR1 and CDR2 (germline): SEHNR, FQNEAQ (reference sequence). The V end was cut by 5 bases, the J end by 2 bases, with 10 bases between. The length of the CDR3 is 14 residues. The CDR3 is CASSVDAAGNTIYF. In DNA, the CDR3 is TGTGCCAGCAGCGTTGATGCGGCTGGAAACACCATATATTTT.

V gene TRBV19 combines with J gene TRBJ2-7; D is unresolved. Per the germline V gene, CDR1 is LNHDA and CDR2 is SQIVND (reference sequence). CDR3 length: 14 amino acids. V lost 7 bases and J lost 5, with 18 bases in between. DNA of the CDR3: TGTGCCAGTAACCGGCCGGGCCTAGTTGACGAGCAGTACTTC. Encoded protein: CASNRPGLVDEQYF.

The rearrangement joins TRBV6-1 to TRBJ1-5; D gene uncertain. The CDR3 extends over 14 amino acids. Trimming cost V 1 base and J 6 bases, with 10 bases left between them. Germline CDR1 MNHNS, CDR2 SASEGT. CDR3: CASSEGISRQPQHF. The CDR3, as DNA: TGTGCCAGCAGTGAAGGGATAAGTCGTCAGCCCCAGCATTTT.

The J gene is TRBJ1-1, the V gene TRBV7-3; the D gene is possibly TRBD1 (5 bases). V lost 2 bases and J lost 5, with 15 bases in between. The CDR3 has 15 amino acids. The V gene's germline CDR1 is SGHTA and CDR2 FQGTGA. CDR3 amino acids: CASSLYGQGVTEAFF. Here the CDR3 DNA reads TGTGCCAGCAGCTTATACGGGCAGGGAGTGACTGAAGCTTTCTTT.

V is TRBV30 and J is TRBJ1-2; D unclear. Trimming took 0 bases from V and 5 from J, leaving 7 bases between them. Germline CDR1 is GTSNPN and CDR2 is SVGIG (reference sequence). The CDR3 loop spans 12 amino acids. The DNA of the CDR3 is TGTGCCTGGAGTGTAGGAGCTTATGGCTACACCTTC. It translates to CAWSVGAYGYTF.

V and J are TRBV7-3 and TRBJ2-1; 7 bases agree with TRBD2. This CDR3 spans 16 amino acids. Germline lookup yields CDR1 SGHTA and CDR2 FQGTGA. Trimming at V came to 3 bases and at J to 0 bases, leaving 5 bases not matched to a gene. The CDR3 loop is CASSLIAGNSYNEQFF. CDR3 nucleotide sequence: TGTGCCAGCAGCTTGATAGCGGGTAACTCCTACAATGAGCAGTTCTTC. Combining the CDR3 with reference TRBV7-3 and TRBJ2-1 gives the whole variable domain GAGVSQTPSNKVTEKGKYVELRCDPISGHTALYWYRQSLGQGPEFLIYFQGTGAADDSGLPNDRFFAVRPEGSVSTLKIQRTERGDSAVYLCASSLIAGNSYNEQFFGPGTRLTVL.

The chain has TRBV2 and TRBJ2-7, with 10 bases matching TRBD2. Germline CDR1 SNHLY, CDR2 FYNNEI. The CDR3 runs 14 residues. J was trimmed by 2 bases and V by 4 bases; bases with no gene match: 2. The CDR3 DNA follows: TGTGCCAGCAGTGGCCTAGCGGGGGCCTACGAGCAGTACTTC. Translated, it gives CASSGLAGAYEQYF. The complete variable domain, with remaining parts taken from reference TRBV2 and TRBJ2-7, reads EPEVTQTPSHQVTQMGQEVILRCVPISNHLYFYWYRQILGQKVEFLVSFYNNEISEKSEIFDDQFSVERPDGSNFTLKIRSTKLEDSAMYFCASSGLAGAYEQYFGPGTRLTVT.

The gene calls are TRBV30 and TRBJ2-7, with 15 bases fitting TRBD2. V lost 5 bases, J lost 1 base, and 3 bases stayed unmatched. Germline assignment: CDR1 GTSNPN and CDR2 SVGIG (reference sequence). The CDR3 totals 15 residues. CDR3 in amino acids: CAWGTSGRSSYEQYF. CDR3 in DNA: TGTGCCTGGGGGACTAGCGGGAGGAGTTCCTACGAGCAGTACTTC.

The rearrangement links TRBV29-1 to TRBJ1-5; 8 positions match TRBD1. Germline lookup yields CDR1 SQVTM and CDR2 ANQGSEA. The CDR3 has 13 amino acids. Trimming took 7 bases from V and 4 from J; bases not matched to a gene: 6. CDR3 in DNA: TGCAGCGCCGGACAGGGCCAAAATCAGCCCCAGCATTTT. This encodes CSAGQGQNQPQHF.

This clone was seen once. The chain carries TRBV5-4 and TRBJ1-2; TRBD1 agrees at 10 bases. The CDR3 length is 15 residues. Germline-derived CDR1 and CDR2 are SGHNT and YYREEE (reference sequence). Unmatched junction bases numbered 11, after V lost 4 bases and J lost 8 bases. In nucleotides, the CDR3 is TGTGCCAGCAGCCCGGACAGGGGGGGGTTGCGAGGCTACACCTTC. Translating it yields CASSPDRGGLRGYTF. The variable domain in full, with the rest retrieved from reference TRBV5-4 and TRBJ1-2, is ETGVTQSPTHLIKTRGQQVTLRCSSQSGHNTVSWYQQALGQGPQFIFQYYREEENGRGNFPPRFSGLQFPNYSSELNVNALELDDSALYLCASSPDRGGLRGYTFGSGTRLTVV.

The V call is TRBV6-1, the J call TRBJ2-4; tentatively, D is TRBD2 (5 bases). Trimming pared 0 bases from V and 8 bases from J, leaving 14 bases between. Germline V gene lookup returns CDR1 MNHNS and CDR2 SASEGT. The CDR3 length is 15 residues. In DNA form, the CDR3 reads TGTGCCAGCAGTGAAGCTGTGAGGGAGTGGGACATTCAGTACTTC. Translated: CASSEAVREWDIQYF.

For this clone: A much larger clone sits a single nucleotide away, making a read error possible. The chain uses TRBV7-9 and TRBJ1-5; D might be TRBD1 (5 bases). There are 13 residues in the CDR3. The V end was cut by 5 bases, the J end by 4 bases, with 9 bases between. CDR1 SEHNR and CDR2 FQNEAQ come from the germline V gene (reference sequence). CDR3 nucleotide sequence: TGTGCCAGCAGCCTGACAGTAAATCAGCCCCAGCATTTT. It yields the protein CASSLTVNQPQHF.